This entry lists 6 T cell receptor beta chains sequenced from one sample in a study of molecular identifiers for immune sequencing clone quantification. TCRdb reprocessed the PCR reads with MiXCR, giving one entry per CDR3 protein. The sample has roughly 93,000 distinct CDR3 sequences, roughly 25% seen once. Material: naive CD8+ T cells from blood, with Jurkat cell RNA spiked in. Subset noted: FACS-sorted CD8+CD4-CCR7+CD45RA+ naive T cells. These receptor sequences come from a human donor in good health. Some libraries in this study had Jurkat cell RNA spiked in.

The J gene is TRBJ1-1, the V gene TRBV11-2, with D perhaps matching TRBD1 (5 bases). The germline CDR1 and CDR2 sequences are SGHAT and FQNNGV. This CDR3 region has 16 residues. V lost 5 bases and J 3 bases, leaving 19 bases between the germline ends. CDR3 bases: TGTGCCAGCAGCCTATGGGGGAATTTGGTAGACACTGAAGCTTTCTTT. Its translation is CASSLWGNLVDTEAFF. Using reference TRBV11-2 and TRBJ1-1 for the parts outside the CDR3, the full variable domain is EAGVAQSPRYKIIEKRQSVAFWCNPISGHATLYWYQQILGQGPKLLIQFQNNGVVDDSQLPKDRFSAERLKGVDSTLKIQPAKLEDSAVYLCASSLWGNLVDTEAFFGQGTRLTVV.

This clonotype was seen a handful of times. The rearrangement links TRBV6-2 or TRBV6-3 to TRBJ2-7; perhaps D is TRBD1 or TRBD2 (5 bases each). CDR1 and CDR2 (germline): MNHEY, SVGEGT. Between the trimmed V and J ends, which lost 6 bases and 3 bases, there was a span of 15 bases. The CDR3 loop spans 14 amino acids. The CDR3 reads CASSAGTDDYEQYF. The CDR3 DNA is TGTGCCAGCAGCGCCGGGACGGACGACTACGAGCAGTACTTC.

This clonotype has a handful of counts. The chain has TRBV12-3 or TRBV12-4 and TRBJ2-7, with a possible D match to TRBD1 (5 bases). V lost 5 bases and J 3 bases, leaving 8 bases between the germline ends. CDR3 length: 12 amino acids. The CDR3 reads CASSRGSYEQYF. The CDR3 DNA follows: TGTGCCAGCAGTAGGGGTAGCTACGAGCAGTACTTC.

The rearrangement uses TRBV3-1 and TRBJ2-7, with TRBD1 matching 7 bases. The germline CDR1 and CDR2 sequences are LGHDT and YNNKEL (reference sequence). There are 15 residues in the CDR3. V was pared by 2 bases and J by 3 bases, with 7 bases of the junction left unmatched. DNA of the CDR3: TGTGCCAGCAGCCAACCCCGGGACAGCCTCTACGAGCAGTACTTC. The encoded protein is CASSQPRDSLYEQYF.

J is TRBJ1-5 and V is TRBV28, with a possible D match to TRBD1 (5 bases). V was clipped by 7 bases and J by 4 bases, with 14 bases between them. Germline V gene lookup returns CDR1 MDHEN and CDR2 SYDVKM. The CDR3 is 14 amino acids. CDR3 DNA sequence: TGTGCCAGCATAAACTTCGGGGGGAATCAGCCCCAGCATTTT. This encodes CASINFGGNQPQHF.

Note on this clonotype: The conserved closing phenylalanine or tryptophan is absent in this CDR3, likely reflecting a read error. The genes are TRBV5-3 and TRBJ2-2; D is unclear. TRBV5-3 falls under the ORF class, with uncertain function. The CDR3 extends over 16 amino acids. The CDR3 nucleotides read TGTGCCAGCAGCTTGGCCTTTCAGGAGAACACCGGGGAGCTGTTTTCC. This codes for CASSLAFQENTGELFS.